What follows are 32 T cell receptor beta chains derived from one specimen sequenced in a study of blood T cell repertoires in COVID-19. Generated by immunoSEQ multiplex PCR, the TCRdb table keeps only in-frame clones and is missing some. Of around 220,000 clones detected, around nine tenths appear once; the ten largest clones hold over 1.5%. Sequencing input: PBMCs or T cells enriched from blood (not recorded which). All receptors derive from a woman in her late teens or twenties who had recovered from COVID-19.

This clone has more than one count but fewer than ten. CDR3 sequence reads: CASSKGYGYTF. The DNA for the CDR3 is TGTGCCAGCAGCAAGGGGTATGGCTACACCTTC. The chain employs TRBV3-1 (or the pseudogene TRBV3-2) and TRBJ1-2, with D possibly TRBD1 on 5 matching bases. The CDR3 totals 11 residues. Trimming shortened V by 5 bases and J by 5 bases, and 6 bases separated the two germline ends. Germline V gives CDR1 LGHDT, CDR2 YNNKEL (reference sequence).

This clone was detected only once. V usage is TRBV2 and J usage is TRBJ2-7, with a tentative D call TRBD1 (6 bases). V lost 1 base to trimming and J lost 0 bases, with 13 bases between them. Germline V CDR1 and CDR2: SNHLY, FYNNEI. This CDR3 has 16 residues. CDR3 loop: CASSEVSDRSSYEQYF. The CDR3 nucleotides read TGTGCCAGCAGTGAAGTCTCGGACAGAAGCTCCTACGAGCAGTACTTC.

The CDR3 is CASSFRGGYGYTF. CDR3 in DNA: TGTGCCAGCAGTTTTCGAGGGGGTTATGGCTACACCTTC. The gene calls are TRBV28 and TRBJ1-2, with D perhaps TRBD1 (6 bases). The CDR3 has 13 residues. Germline V gene sequence: CDR1 MDHEN, CDR2 SYDVKM. The V end was cut by 3 bases, the J end by 5 bases, with 10 bases between.

The chain links TRBV24-1 to TRBJ2-3, with 9 bases matching TRBD2. The germline V gene encodes CDR1 KGHDR and CDR2 SFDVKD. CDR3 length equals 17 residues. V shed 3 bases, J shed 2 bases, and the junction held 8 bases outside the gene matches. CDR3 region: CATSDRAGGPATDTQYF. CDR3 DNA sequence: TGTGCCACCAGTGATAGGGCGGGGGGGCCTGCCACAGATACGCAGTATTTT.

Points on this clone: The germline gene is not matched at one end of the junction; a read error may be the cause. The V and J genes are TRBV15 and TRBJ1-4; possible D gene TRBD1, 5 bases. Germline lookup yields CDR1 LNHNV and CDR2 YYDKDF (reference sequence). CDR3 length: 14 amino acids. The CDR3 region is CATSRGQSGEKLVF. DNA of the CDR3: TGTGCCACCAGCAGAGGACAGTCAGGAGAAAAACTGGTTTTT. Using reference TRBV15 and TRBJ1-4 for the parts outside the CDR3, the full variable domain is DAMVIQNPRYQVTQFGKPVTLSCSQTLNHNVMYWYQQKSSQAPKLLFHYYDKDFNNEADTPDNFQSRRPNTSFCFLDIRSPGLGDTAMYLCATSRGQSGEKLVFGSGTQLSVL.

The chain recombines TRBV19 with TRBJ1-2; D is perhaps TRBD1 (5 bases). Germline assignment: CDR1 LNHDA and CDR2 SQIVND (reference sequence). This CDR3 has 14 residues. Trimming shortened V by 7 bases and J by 7 bases, and 19 bases separated the two germline ends. The CDR3 loop reads CASKPLLTRAGYTF. For the CDR3, the DNA is TGTGCCAGTAAGCCCCTCCTAACCAGGGCTGGCTACACCTTC.

The chain employs TRBV28 and TRBJ1-5; no reliable D call. CDR1 and CDR2 from the germline V gene are MDHEN and SYDVKM. CDR3 length equals 12 residues. V was pared by 8 bases and J by 7 bases, with 12 bases between. CDR3 region: CASVSGSQPQHF. DNA for the CDR3: TGTGCCAGCGTTTCGGGAAGCCAGCCCCAGCATTTT.

V usage is TRBV7-2 and J usage is TRBJ1-5; D unclear. CDR1 SGHTA and CDR2 FQGNSA come from the germline V gene. The V end lost 3 bases, the J end lost 7 bases, and 16 bases lay between the germline ends. The CDR3 runs to 15 residues. DNA for the CDR3: TGTGCCAGCAGCTTCACGGGCCTAACGGGACAGCCCCAGCATTTT. Translating gives CASSFTGLTGQPQHF.

This chain links TRBV11-3 with TRBJ2-5; D may be TRBD1 (5 bases). Germline V gene sequence: CDR1 SGHNT, CDR2 YENEEA. V lost 5 bases to trimming and J lost 0 bases, with 10 bases between them. CDR3 length: 14 residues. DNA of the CDR3: TGTGCCAGCAGCGCCTCAGGGTACCAAGAGACCCAGTACTTC. Protein product: CASSASGYQETQYF.

This sequence joins TRBV25-1 and TRBJ2-7; no definite D call. This CDR3 spans 14 amino acids. Germline assignment: CDR1 MGHDK and CDR2 SYGVNS. Trimming stripped 4 bases from V and 8 bases from J, with 18 bases between. CDR3 loop: CASSGRGSALKQYF. The DNA of the CDR3 is TGTGCCAGCAGTGGCCGAGGCTCAGCTCTAAAGCAGTACTTC.

The rearrangement uses TRBV5-4 and TRBJ2-7; 9 nucleotides align to TRBD2. The trim removed 5 bases at V and 3 bases at J, leaving 6 bases unmatched. The germline V gene has CDR1 SGHNT and CDR2 YYREEE (reference sequence). CDR3 length: 14 amino acids. CDR3 amino acids: CASSLAGEIYEQYF. The CDR3 region has the DNA TGTGCCAGCAGTTTAGCGGGGGAGATCTACGAGCAGTACTTC.

The chain joins TRBV19 to TRBJ2-2; 8 nucleotides match TRBD1. The CDR3 totals 17 residues. The V segment lost 5 bases and the J segment 4 bases; nucleotides outside the gene matches: 12. Germline assignment: CDR1 LNHDA and CDR2 SQIVND (reference sequence). The CDR3 bases are TGTGCCAGTAGTGACACTGGTGGACAGGGTCGCACCGGGGAGCTGTTTTTT. It specifies CASSDTGGQGRTGELFF.

This clone was seen a single time. This chain uses TRBV24-1 with TRBJ2-7; 7 bases fit TRBD1. CDR1 and CDR2 from the germline V gene are KGHDR and SFDVKD. J lost 6 bases, V lost 3 bases, and 4 bases had no gene match. The CDR3 has 13 amino acids. CDR3 bases: TGTGCCACCAGTGATGAGGGGGCGTTCGAGCAGTACTTC. Amino acids: CATSDEGAFEQYF.

This clone turned up a few times. The chain combines TRBV2 with TRBJ1-6; maybe TRBD1 (6 bases). Germline V CDR1 and CDR2: SNHLY, FYNNEI. This CDR3 spans 16 amino acids. Deletions cut 0 bases from V and 10 bases from J, with 16 bases between. CDR3 DNA: TGTGCCAGCAGTGAAGCCCCCTCAGGGGTAGGATCACCCCTCCACTTT. It is translated as CASSEAPSGVGSPLHF.

In its sample, this clone was seen once. The chain carries TRBV14 and TRBJ1-2; D possibly corresponds to TRBD1 (6 bases). This CDR3 has 14 residues. V was trimmed by 0 bases and J by 4 bases, leaving 9 bases between them. Looked up from germline, CDR1 is SGHDN and CDR2 is FVKESK. The DNA for the CDR3 is TGTGCCAGCAGCCAAGATCAGGGGCTCTATGGCTACACCTTC. Its protein product is CASSQDQGLYGYTF.

The CDR3 DNA follows: TGTGCCAGCAGCTTGTTGGGACAGCGAGGGGGCTACACCTTC. It translates to CASSLLGQRGGYTF. The chain links TRBV5-6 to TRBJ1-2, with TRBD1 matching over 7 bases. CDR1 SGHDT and CDR2 YYEEEE come from the germline V gene. V lost 1 base, J lost 8 bases, and 8 bases stayed unmatched. The CDR3 has 14 amino acids.

The V call is TRBV10-3, the J call TRBJ2-7; 9 bases agree with TRBD1. The CDR3 runs to 14 residues. With V trimmed by 10 bases and J by 1 base, 8 bases remained unmatched. Germline CDR1 is ENHRY and CDR2 is SYGVKD. CDR3 bases: TGTGCCACCTGGACAGGGGTCGGGTCCTACGAGCAGTACTTC. The encoded protein is CATWTGVGSYEQYF.

The chain recombines TRBV7-8 with TRBJ1-3, with 7 bases aligning to TRBD1. Looked up from germline, CDR1 is SGHVS and CDR2 is FQNEAQ. The CDR3 runs 13 residues. Trimming removed 5 bases from V and 7 bases from J; junction bases left unmatched: 5. CDR3 bases: TGTGCCAGCAGCCTGCCGACAGGGAACACCATATATTTT. This gives the protein CASSLPTGNTIYF.

This clone appeared a single time. The chain uses TRBV3-1 (or the pseudogene TRBV3-2) and TRBJ1-4; possibly TRBD1 for D (5 bases). The length of the CDR3 is 17 residues. Germline V gene data show CDR1 as LGHDT and CDR2 as YNNKEL (reference sequence). The ends were cut back, 4 bases at V and 0 bases at J, with 15 bases in the middle. CDR3 region: CASSLSQESATNEKLFF. CDR3 nucleotides: TGTGCCAGCAGCCTATCACAGGAGAGCGCAACTAATGAAAAACTGTTTTTT.

V usage is TRBV3-1 (or the pseudogene TRBV3-2) and J usage is TRBJ2-1; 9 bases are shared with TRBD2. J gave up 7 bases and V 0 bases, and 16 bases lay outside the gene matches. The CDR3 runs 19 residues. Germline assignment: CDR1 LGHDT and CDR2 YNNKEL (reference sequence). CDR3 residues: CASSQDTAVTAGGLNEQFF. The CDR3, as DNA: TGTGCCAGCAGCCAAGATACGGCGGTAACAGCGGGGGGTTTGAATGAGCAGTTCTTC.

The chain's CDR3 is CASSQDGGLPRNTEAFF. CDR3 DNA: TGTGCCAGCAGCCAAGATGGCGGTCTCCCCCGCAACACTGAAGCTTTCTTT. The chain is built from TRBV4-2 and TRBJ1-1, with D unresolved. Germline assignment: CDR1 LGHNA and CDR2 YNFKEQ. Trimming took 0 bases from V and 2 from J, leaving 16 bases between them. The CDR3 is made up of 17 amino acids.

The chain carries TRBV7-6 and TRBJ2-1; TRBD2 might be the D (7 bases). The germline V and J ends were trimmed by 3 bases and 4 bases, with 10 bases remaining between them. The CDR3 runs 14 residues. CDR1 and CDR2 from the germline V gene are SGHVS and FNYEAQ. CDR3 region: CASSLGGPYNEQFF. In nucleotides, the CDR3 is TGTGCCAGCAGCTTGGGGGGGCCTTACAATGAGCAGTTCTTC.

The rearrangement joins TRBV11-3 to TRBJ1-6; D perhaps matches TRBD1 (6 bases). V was shortened by 4 bases and J by 8 bases, with 15 bases between the two germline ends. Germline CDR1 and CDR2: SGHNT and YENEEA. The CDR3 has 15 residues. Written as DNA, the CDR3 is TGTGCCAGCAGCTCACGGACAGCAGGCGATTCACCCCTCCACTTT. This sequence encodes CASSSRTAGDSPLHF.

The sample holds one count of this clone. The J gene is TRBJ2-7, the V gene TRBV7-6; D perhaps matches TRBD1 (6 bases). The CDR3 is 15 amino acids. V lost 0 bases, J lost 2 bases, and 11 bases lay in between. Germline V lookup: CDR1 SGHVS, CDR2 FNYEAQ. The CDR3 sequence: CASSLAGTPTYEQYF. DNA of the CDR3: TGTGCCAGCAGCTTAGCCGGGACACCGACCTACGAGCAGTACTTC.

This clone has just one count. The chain combines TRBV11-3 with TRBJ1-6, with D unclear. The CDR3 sequence is 14 residues long. V lost 4 bases, J lost 10 bases, and 14 bases lay in between. Germline assignment: CDR1 SGHNT and CDR2 YENEEA. The CDR3 sequence: CASSSDIAGSPLHF. The CDR3 nucleotides are TGTGCCAGCAGCTCTGACATCGCCGGATCACCCCTCCACTTT.

V and J are TRBV5-6 and TRBJ2-7; 9 positions match TRBD1. There are 14 residues in the CDR3. The germline V gene has CDR1 SGHDT and CDR2 YYEEEE. J lost 6 bases, V lost 4 bases, and 8 bases had no gene match. The CDR3 nucleotides read TGTGCCAGCAGCAACTTACAGGGGGCCGGCGAGCAGTACTTC. Its protein is CASSNLQGAGEQYF.

The chain has TRBV12-3 or TRBV12-4 and TRBJ1-1; possible D gene TRBD1, 5 bases. The CDR3 is made up of 13 amino acids. Trimming cost V 5 bases and J 6 bases, with 13 bases left between them. The CDR3: CASSPLRGAEAFF. In DNA form, the CDR3 reads TGTGCCAGCAGTCCTCTACGGGGGGCTGAAGCTTTCTTT.

This clone occurred once. The rearrangement joins TRBV5-1 to TRBJ1-2; 8 bases match TRBD1. The CDR3 has 16 residues. Germline loops: CDR1 SGHRS, CDR2 YFSETQ. V lost 4 bases to trimming and J lost 4 bases; unmatched junction nucleotides: 12. CDR3 coding DNA: TGCGCCAGCAGCCCCGGACAGGGTCGAGGAAGCTATGGCTACACCTTC. Protein product: CASSPGQGRGSYGYTF. The whole variable domain, remainder taken from reference TRBV5-1 and TRBJ1-2, is KAGVTQTPRYLIKTRGQQVTLSCSPISGHRSVSWYQQTPGQGLQFLFEYFSETQRNKGNFPGRFSGRQFSNSRSEMNVSTLELGDSALYLCASSPGQGRGSYGYTFGSGTRLTVV.

This chain links TRBV3-1 (or the pseudogene TRBV3-2) with TRBJ1-4; no clear D. Germline lookup yields CDR1 LGHDT and CDR2 YNNKEL (reference sequence). The CDR3 is 12 residues long. V was clipped by 5 bases and J by 7 bases, with 8 bases between them. CDR3 sequence reads: CASSSLGEKLFF. The CDR3 coding sequence is TGTGCCAGCAGCTCTCTCGGTGAAAAACTGTTTTTT.

The chain couples TRBV11-2 to TRBJ2-7, with no clear D. V lost 5 bases to trimming and J lost 3 bases, with 14 bases between them. CDR1 is SGHAT, CDR2 FQNNGV, per germline. CDR3 length equals 14 residues. The CDR3 here is CASSPNSVGYEQYF. In DNA, the CDR3 is TGTGCCAGCAGCCCGAACAGTGTCGGCTACGAGCAGTACTTC.

The chain combines TRBV28 with TRBJ2-7, with a possible D match to TRBD1 (6 bases). V lost 1 base, J lost 5 bases, and 12 bases lay in between. The germline gives CDR1 MDHEN, CDR2 SYDVKM. CDR3 length equals 14 residues. This CDR3 is CASSLLGAQNEQYF. CDR3 sequence (DNA): TGTGCCAGCAGTTTATTGGGGGCTCAAAACGAGCAGTACTTC.

This clone appeared once. The genes are TRBV7-9 and TRBJ2-1; 7 bases are shared with TRBD2. The CDR3 has 15 amino acids. With 5 bases clipped from V and 7 bases from J, the junction kept 11 bases outside the gene matches. Germline CDR1 reads SEHNR; CDR2 reads FQNEAQ (reference sequence). CDR3 residues: CASSREGLAANEQFF. DNA of the CDR3: TGTGCCAGCAGCCGTGAGGGGCTAGCGGCTAATGAGCAGTTCTTC.